The TCR beta chain described here comes from a study of blood T cell repertoires in COVID-19. As for the study in general: From the United States, Italy and Spain came samples of acute and convalescent COVID-19. T cells, B-cell-depleted T cells, or PBMCs provided the cDNA or gDNA that served as material.

The assay was immunoSEQ multiplex PCR, and TCRdb's table has in-frame clones only and misses some. The sample holds roughly 250,000 clones; about nine tenths are singletons and the top ten take approximately 12%. The germline CDR1 and CDR2 sequences are SGHRS and YFSETQ. The V segment lost 0 bases and the J segment 0 bases; nucleotides outside the gene matches: 6. CDR3 length: 18 amino acids. The V gene is TRBV5-1, the J gene TRBJ1-1; 12 bases are shared with TRBD1. The sequencing input was peripheral blood. The clonotype was recovered from a woman in her twenties or thirties with COVID-19, enrolled during active disease. CDR3: CASSLGDRGRLMNTEAFF. The CDR3 DNA follows: TGCGCCAGCAGCTTGGGGGACAGGGGGCGGCTAATGAACACTGAAGCTTTCTTT. Filled out from reference TRBV5-1 and TRBJ1-1, the complete variable domain reads KAGVTQTPRYLIKTRGQQVTLSCSPISGHRSVSWYQQTPGQGLQFLFEYFSETQRNKGNFPGRFSGRQFSNSRSEMNVSTLELGDSALYLCASSLGDRGRLMNTEAFFGQGTRLTVV.